This T cell receptor (beta chain) was identified during a study of brain T cells in children with intractable seizures. The sequenced cases were selected for having the highest brain T cell transcript signatures. At least one anti-epileptic drug was given before surgery. Sequencing used immunoSEQ multiplex PCR; TCRdb keeps in-frame clones, though not all of them. The sample records around 80,000 clones, about 90% being singletons. This CDR3 contains 20 residues. Germline V lookup: CDR1 LGHNT, CDR2 FRNRAP. Losses at the gene ends were 5 bases for V and 0 bases for J; bases not matched to a gene: 13. This clonotype was sampled from a girl aged 2 to 9 with Rasmussen encephalitis and intractable seizures. The material was peripheral blood, obtained at surgery. The chain links TRBV12-5 to TRBJ2-2; TRBD2 agrees at 12 bases. The CDR3 bases are TGTGCTAGTGGTGTGCCCGGACTAGCGGGGCCGAAGACGAACACCGGGGAGCTGTTTTTT. Translation: CASGVPGLAGPKTNTGELFF.